This T cell receptor (beta chain) emerged from a study of T-cell memory formation after mild COVID-19. The study's findings and limits: Of the contracting clones, CD4+ ones lay mainly in CM and EM, and CD8+ ones in EMRA. Certain responding clones were present in pre-infection memory, suggesting participation of cross-reactive memory.

The CDR3 length is 13 residues. Germline CDR1 is KGHSH and CDR2 is LQKENI. V shed 4 bases, J shed 8 bases, and the junction held 7 bases outside the gene matches. TCRdb used MiXCR to reprocess the 5' RACE reads, holding one entry per CDR3 protein. The data hold a few hundred thousand distinct CDR3 sequences, with around a sixth observed a single time. About this clonotype itself: Antigen unknown.

Sequencing was done on a sample of PBMCs or a T cell subset sorted from them (not recorded which). This chain joins TRBV18 and TRBJ1-2; 7 nucleotides agree with TRBD1. The sequence came from a man aged 18 to 30 who had mild COVID-19 (a few samples of this study predate the infection). Cell type and time point are not known. The chain's CDR3 is CASSLYDRDGYTF. In nucleotides, the CDR3 is TGTGCCAGCTCACTTTACGACAGGGACGGCTACACCTTC.